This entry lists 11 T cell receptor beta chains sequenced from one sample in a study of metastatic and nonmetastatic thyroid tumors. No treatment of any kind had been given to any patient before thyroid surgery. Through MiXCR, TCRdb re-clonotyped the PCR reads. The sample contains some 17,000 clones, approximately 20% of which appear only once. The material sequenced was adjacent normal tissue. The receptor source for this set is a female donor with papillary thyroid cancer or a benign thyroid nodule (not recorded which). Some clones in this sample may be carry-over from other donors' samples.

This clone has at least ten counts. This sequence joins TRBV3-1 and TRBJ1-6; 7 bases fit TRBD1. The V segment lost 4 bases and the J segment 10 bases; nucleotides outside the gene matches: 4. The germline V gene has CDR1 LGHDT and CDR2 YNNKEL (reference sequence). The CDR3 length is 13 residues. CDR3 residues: CASSRTGSSPLHF. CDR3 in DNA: TGTGCCAGCAGCCGGACAGGATCCTCACCCCTCCACTTT. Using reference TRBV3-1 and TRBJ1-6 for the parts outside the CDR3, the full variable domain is DTAVSQTPKYLVTQMGNDKSIKCEQNLGHDTMYWYKQDSKKFLKIMFSYNNKELIINETVPNRFSPKSPDKAHLNLHINSLELGDSAVYFCASSRTGSSPLHFGNGTRLTVT.

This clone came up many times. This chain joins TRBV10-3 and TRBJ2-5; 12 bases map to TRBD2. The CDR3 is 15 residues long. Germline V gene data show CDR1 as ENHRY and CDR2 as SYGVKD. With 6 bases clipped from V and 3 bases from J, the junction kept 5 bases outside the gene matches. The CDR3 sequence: CAISTLAGGEETQYF. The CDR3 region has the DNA TGTGCCATCAGCACCCTAGCGGGAGGGGAAGAGACCCAGTACTTC.

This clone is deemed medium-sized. CDR3 nucleotide sequence: TGTGCCACCAGCGGGAGGCGGGGAGAGACCCAGTACTTC. Its protein product is CATSGRRGETQYF. The V call is TRBV15, the J call TRBJ2-5; tentative D call: TRBD2 (6 bases). Germline V gene sequence: CDR1 LNHNV, CDR2 YYDKDF (reference sequence). This CDR3 has 13 amino acids. Trimming took off 5 bases at V and 4 bases at J, with 11 bases between the two ends.

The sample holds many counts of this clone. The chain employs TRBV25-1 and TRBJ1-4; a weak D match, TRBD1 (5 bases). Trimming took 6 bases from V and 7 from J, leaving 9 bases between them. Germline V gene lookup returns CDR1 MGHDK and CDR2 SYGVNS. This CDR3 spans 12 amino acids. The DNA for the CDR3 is TGTGCCAGCAGAAGGGGAGGTGAAAAACTGTTTTTT. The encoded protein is CASRRGGEKLFF.

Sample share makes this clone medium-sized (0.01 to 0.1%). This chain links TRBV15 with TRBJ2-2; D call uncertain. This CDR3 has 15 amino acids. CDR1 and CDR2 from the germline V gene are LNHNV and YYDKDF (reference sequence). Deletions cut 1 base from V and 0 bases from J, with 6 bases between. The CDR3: CATSRASSNTGELFF. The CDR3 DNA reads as TGTGCCACCAGCAGAGCCAGTTCGAACACCGGGGAGCTGTTTTTT.

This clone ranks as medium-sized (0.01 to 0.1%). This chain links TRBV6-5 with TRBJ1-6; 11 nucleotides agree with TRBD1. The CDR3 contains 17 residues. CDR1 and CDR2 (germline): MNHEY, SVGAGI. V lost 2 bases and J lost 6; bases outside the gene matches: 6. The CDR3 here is CASSYQGQGAFNSPLHF. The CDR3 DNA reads TGTGCCAGCAGTTACCAAGGACAGGGGGCGTTTAATTCACCCCTCCACTTT.

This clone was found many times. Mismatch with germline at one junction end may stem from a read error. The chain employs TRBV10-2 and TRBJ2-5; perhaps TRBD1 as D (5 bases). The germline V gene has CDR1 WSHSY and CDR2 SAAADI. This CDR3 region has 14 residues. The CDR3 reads CASGAPGAVEAQYF. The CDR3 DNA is TGCGCCAGCGGGGCCCCGGGCGCTGTAGAGGCCCAGTACTTC.

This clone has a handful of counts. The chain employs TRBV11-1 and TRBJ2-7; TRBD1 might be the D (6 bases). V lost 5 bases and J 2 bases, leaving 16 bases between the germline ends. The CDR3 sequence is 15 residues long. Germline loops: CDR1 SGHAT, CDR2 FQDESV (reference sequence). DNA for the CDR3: TGTGCCAGCAGCCGCCAAGGACAGACCCCCTACGAGCAGTACTTC. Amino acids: CASSRQGQTPYEQYF.

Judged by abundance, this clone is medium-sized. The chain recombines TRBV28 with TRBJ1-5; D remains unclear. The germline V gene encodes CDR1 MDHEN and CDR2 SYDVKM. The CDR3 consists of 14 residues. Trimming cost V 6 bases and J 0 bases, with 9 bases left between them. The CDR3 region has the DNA TGTGCCAGCAGCCACGACTATAGCAATCAGCCCCAGCATTTT. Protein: CASSHDYSNQPQHF.

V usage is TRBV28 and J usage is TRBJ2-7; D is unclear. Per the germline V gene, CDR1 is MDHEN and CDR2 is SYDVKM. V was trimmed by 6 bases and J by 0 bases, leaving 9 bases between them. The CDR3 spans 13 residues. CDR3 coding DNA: TGTGCCAGCAGGTCCGCCTCCTCCTACGAGCAGTACTTC. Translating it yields CASRSASSYEQYF.

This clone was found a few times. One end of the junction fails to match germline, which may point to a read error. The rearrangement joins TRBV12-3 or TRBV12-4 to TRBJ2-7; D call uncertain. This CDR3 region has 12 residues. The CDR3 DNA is TGTACCAGCAGTTTAGGTACCCGGGAGCAGTACTTC. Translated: CTSSLGTREQYF.